In this sample, the clone carrying this TCR delta chain turned up a few times. Its specificity is unknown. This likely traces to a read error, being one base from a far larger clone. This sample also contains other DNA sequences that code for the same CDR3. These data come from a study of γδ T cells in repeated Plasmodium falciparum infection. The wider study: Donors were malaria-exposed Malian children or age- and gender-matched Australian children. Whole-study findings and limits: Many TCRgamma sequences overlapped between individuals in stable Vgamma9/Vdelta2+ repertoires.

Vgamma9/Vdelta2+ and Vdelta2-negative gammadelta T cells were flow-sorted from PBMC for bulk sequencing. Sequencing covered both gamma and delta TCR chains per sample. TCRdb redid the clone calls on the multiplex PCR reads with CATT. The repertoire consists of tens of thousands of delta-chain clones, with about 1.5% occurring once and the leading ten covering around 8.5%. The CDR3 has 16 residues. The germline V gene encodes CDR1 GEAIGNYY and CDR2 EKD. V lost 5 bases and J 3 bases, leaving 21 bases between the germline ends. The sequencing sample was made of gamma-delta T cells from blood. V is TRDV2 and J is TRDJ1, with D maybe TRDD3 (5 bases). Assignment of the J gene here rests on matching the DNA to germline, because TCRdb gives none. The receptor was derived from a pool of human donors (malaria-infected and uninfected, not separated). DNA of the CDR3: TGTGCCTGTGCGGGGGTCGCGCGGGGAAGCCCCGATAAACTCATCTTT. It encodes CACAGVARGSPDKLIF.